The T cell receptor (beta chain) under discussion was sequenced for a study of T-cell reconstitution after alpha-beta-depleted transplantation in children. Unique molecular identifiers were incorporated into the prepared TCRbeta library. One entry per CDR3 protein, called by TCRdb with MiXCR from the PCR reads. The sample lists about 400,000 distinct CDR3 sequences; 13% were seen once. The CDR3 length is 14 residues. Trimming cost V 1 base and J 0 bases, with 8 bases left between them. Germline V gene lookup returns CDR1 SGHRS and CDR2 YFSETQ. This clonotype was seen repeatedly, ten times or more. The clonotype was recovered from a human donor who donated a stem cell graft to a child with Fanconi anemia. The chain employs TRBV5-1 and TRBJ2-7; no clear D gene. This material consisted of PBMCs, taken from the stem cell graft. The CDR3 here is CASSLRGDSYEQYF. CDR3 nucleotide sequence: TGCGCCAGCAGCTTGCGAGGAGACTCCTACGAGCAGTACTTC.